This T cell receptor beta chain is from a study of CD8 T cell repertoires and HIV-1 epitope variants. Looking at the study overall: Twenty-five autologous and known Gag and Nef epitope variant peptides each stimulated T cells separately.

Some clones are missing from TCRdb's copy, which holds only in-frame ones; the method was immunoSEQ multiplex PCR. The sample carries roughly 4,800 clones, approximately 67% recorded once. The ends were cut back, 4 bases at V and 0 bases at J, with 22 bases in the middle. CDR1 and CDR2 (germline): MGHRA, YSYEKL. There are 18 residues in the CDR3. As concerns this clone: Its antigen is undetermined.

The sequenced material came from cultured CD8+ T cells derived from PBMCs. The chain joins TRBV4-1 to TRBJ2-7, with D tentatively TRBD2 (5 bases). The receptor was derived from a male donor with HIV. The CDR3 coding sequence is TGCGCCAGCAGCCTCGACCTCCCCGGTACGGACTTCTCCTACGAGCAGTACTTC. This sequence encodes CASSLDLPGTDFSYEQYF.